This T cell receptor (beta chain) was sequenced during a study of early T cells in non-severe SARS-CoV-2 infection. The germline V gene encodes CDR1 MNHEY and CDR2 SVGEGT. CDR3 size: 15 residues. Trimming left V 4 bases short and J 1 base short, with 14 bases between. MiXCR, applied by TCRdb to the 5' RACE reads, yields one record per CDR3 protein. Found here are some 30,000 distinct CDR3 sequences, about 6% of them singletons; the top ten hold around 13%. The clonotype originates from an adult who was a healthcare worker with PCR-confirmed SARS-CoV-2 infection or an uninfected control (not recorded which). The sample was whole blood. The chain uses TRBV6-2 or TRBV6-3 and TRBJ2-7; the D gene is possibly TRBD1 (5 bases). CDR3 bases: TGTGCCAGCAGTTCCGAGACAGACCCTTCCTACGAGCAGTACTTC. Translated, it gives CASSSETDPSYEQYF.